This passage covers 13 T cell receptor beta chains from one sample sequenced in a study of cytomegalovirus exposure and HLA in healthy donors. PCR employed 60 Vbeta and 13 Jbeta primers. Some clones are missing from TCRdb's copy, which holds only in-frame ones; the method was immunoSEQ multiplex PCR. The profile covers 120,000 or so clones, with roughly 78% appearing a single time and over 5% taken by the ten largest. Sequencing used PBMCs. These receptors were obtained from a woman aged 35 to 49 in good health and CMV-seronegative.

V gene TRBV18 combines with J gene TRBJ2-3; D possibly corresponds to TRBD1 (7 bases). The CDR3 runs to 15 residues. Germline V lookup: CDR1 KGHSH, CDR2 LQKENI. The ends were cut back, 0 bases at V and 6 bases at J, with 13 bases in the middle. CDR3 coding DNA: TGTGCCAGCTCACCACCAGGGGGCGCGGGGGATACGCAGTATTTT. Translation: CASSPPGGAGDTQYF.

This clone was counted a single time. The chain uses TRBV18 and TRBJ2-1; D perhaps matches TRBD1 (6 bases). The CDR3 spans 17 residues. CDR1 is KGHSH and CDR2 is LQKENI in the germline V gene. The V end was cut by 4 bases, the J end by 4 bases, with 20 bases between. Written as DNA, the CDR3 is TGTGCCAGCTCACGTATAACAGGGTCCTCGGGTTACAATGAGCAGTTCTTC. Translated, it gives CASSRITGSSGYNEQFF.

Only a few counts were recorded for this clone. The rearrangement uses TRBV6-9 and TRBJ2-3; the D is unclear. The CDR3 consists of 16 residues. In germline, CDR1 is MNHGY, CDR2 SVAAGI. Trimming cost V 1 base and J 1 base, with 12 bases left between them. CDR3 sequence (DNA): TGTGCCAGCAGTTATTATGACTTCTATTGCACAGATACGCAGTATTTT. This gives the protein CASSYYDFYCTDTQYF.

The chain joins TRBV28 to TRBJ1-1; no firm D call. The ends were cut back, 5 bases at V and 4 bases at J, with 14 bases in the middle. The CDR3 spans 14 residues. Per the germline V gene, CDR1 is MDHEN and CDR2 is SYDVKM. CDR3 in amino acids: CASSSAAVFTEAFF. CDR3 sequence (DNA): TGTGCCAGCAGTAGCGCGGCGGTTTTCACTGAAGCTTTCTTT.

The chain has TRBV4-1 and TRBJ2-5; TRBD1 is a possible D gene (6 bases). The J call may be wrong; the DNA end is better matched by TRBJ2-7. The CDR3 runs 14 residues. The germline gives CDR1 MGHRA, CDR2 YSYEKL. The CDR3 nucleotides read TGCGCCAGCAGCCTCCGGGACAAGCCCTACGAGCAGTACTTC. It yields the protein CASSLRDKPYEQYF.

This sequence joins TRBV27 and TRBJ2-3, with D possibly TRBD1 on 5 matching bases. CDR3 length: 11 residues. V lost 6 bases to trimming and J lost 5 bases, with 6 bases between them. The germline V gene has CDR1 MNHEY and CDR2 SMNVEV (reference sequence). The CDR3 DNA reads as TGTGCCAGCAGAAGGGGAGATACGCAGTATTTT. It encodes CASRRGDTQYF.

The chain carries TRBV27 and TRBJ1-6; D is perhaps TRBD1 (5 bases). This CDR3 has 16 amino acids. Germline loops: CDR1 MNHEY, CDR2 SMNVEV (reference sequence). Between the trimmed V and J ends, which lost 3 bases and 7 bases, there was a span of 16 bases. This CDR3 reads CASSFHSTRANSPLHF. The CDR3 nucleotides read TGTGCCAGCAGTTTCCACTCAACCAGGGCGAATTCACCCCTCCACTTT.

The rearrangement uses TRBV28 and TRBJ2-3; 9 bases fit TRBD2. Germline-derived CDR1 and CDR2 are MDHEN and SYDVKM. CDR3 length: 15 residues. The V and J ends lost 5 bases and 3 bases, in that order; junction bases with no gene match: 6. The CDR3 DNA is TGTGCCAGCAGTGGTAGCGGGAGTAGGACAGATACGCAGTATTTT. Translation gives CASSGSGSRTDTQYF.

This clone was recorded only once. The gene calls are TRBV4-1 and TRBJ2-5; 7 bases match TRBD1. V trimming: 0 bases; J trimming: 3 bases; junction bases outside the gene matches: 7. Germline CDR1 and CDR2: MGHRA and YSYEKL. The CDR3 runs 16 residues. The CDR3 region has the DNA TGCGCCAGCAGCCAAGAGGTCAGGGGGACGAAAGAGACCCAGTACTTC. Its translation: CASSQEVRGTKETQYF.

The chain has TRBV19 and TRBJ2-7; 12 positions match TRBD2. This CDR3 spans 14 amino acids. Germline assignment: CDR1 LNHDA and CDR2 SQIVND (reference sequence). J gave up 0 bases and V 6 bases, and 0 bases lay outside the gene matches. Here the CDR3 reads CASRTSGSSYEQYF. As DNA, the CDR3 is TGTGCCAGTAGGACTAGCGGGAGCTCCTACGAGCAGTACTTC.

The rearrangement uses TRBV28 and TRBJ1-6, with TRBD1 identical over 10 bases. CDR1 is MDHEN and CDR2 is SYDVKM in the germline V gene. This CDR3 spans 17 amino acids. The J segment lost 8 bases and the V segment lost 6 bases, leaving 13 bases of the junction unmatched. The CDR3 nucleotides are TGTGCCAGCAGGCCGGGACAGGGGATCCGATTGGATTCACCCCTCCACTTT. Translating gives CASRPGQGIRLDSPLHF.

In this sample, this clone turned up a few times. The CDR3 here is CASSGSGETQYF. DNA for the CDR3: TGTGCCAGTAGCGGGAGTGGAGAGACCCAGTACTTC. The J gene is TRBJ2-5, the V gene TRBV28; 9 nucleotides line up with TRBD2. This CDR3 has 12 amino acids. V was clipped by 9 bases and J by 4 bases; unmatched bases: 3. CDR1 MDHEN and CDR2 SYDVKM come from the germline V gene. The full variable domain, rest sourced from reference TRBV28 and TRBJ2-5, is DVKVTQSSRYLVKRTGEKVFLECVQDMDHENMFWYRQDPGLGLRLIYFSYDVKMKEKGDIPEGYSVSREKKERFSLILESASTNQTSMYLCASSGSGETQYFGPGTRLLVL.

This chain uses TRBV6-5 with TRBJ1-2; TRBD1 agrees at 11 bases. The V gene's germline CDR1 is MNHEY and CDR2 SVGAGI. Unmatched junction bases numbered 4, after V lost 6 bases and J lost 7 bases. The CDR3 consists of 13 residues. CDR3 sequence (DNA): TGTGCCAGCAGGGGACAGGGGGTTCGTGGCTACACCTTC. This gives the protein CASRGQGVRGYTF.